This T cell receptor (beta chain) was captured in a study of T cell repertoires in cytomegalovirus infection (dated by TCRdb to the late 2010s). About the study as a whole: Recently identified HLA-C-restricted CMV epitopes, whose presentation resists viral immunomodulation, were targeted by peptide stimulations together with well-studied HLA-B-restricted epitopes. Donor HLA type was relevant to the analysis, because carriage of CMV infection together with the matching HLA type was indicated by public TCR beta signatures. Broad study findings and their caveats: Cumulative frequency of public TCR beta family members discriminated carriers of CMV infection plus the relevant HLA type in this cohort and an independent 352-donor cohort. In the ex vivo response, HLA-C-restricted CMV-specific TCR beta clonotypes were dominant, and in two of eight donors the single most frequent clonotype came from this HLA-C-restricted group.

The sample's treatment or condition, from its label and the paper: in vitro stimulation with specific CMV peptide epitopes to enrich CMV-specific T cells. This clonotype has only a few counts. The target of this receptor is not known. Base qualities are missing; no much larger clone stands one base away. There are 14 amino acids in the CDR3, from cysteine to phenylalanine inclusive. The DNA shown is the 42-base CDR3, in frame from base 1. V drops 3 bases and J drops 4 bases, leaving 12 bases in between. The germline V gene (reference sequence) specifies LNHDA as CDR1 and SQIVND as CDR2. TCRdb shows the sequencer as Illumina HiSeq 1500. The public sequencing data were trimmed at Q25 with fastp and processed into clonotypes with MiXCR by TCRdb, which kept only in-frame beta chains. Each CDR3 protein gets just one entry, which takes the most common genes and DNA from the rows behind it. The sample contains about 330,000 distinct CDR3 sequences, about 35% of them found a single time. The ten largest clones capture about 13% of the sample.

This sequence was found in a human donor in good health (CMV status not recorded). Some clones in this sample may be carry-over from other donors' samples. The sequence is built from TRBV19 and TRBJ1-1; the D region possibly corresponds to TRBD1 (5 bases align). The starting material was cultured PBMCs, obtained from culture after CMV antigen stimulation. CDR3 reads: CASSMRGRLTEAFF. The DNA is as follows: TGTGCCAGTAGTATGCGGGGGAGGCTCACTGAAGCTTTCTTT.